This T cell receptor beta chain originates from a study of CD8+ T cells in alopecia areata. Overall study: Percent affected scalp area, the SALT score, rated treated patients' severity.

Study-wide results and limits: Whereas mice showed it more clearly, TCR sharing across patients was murkier, possibly because of HLA. Among the 100 top clones, expanded CD8+ clones, like scalp clonality, were significantly decreased by tofacitinib.

The treatment denotes: oral pan-JAK inhibitor, 5-10 mg twice daily. Following extraction, RNA underwent reverse transcription to cDNA, which served as the sequencing template. TCRdb's table, derived via immunoSEQ multiplex PCR, lists solely in-frame clones and lacks some. Of some 220,000 clones detected, under 75% appear once; the ten largest clones hold around 1.5%. Remarks on this clone: Its antigen is unidentified. Other nucleotide sequences from this sample produce the same CDR3.

Trimming at V came to 3 bases and at J to 8 bases, leaving 5 bases not matched to a gene. Germline CDR1 and CDR2: SGDLS and YYNGEE. CDR3 length: 14 amino acids. This chain links TRBV9 with TRBJ1-6, with 7 bases that match TRBD1. Material: CD4+ T cells sorted from blood, obtained at week 4, from a patient treated with tofacitinib. This TCR was recovered from a human donor with alopecia areata. The CDR3 sequence: CASSARQGDSPLHF. CDR3 coding DNA: TGTGCCAGCAGCGCCAGACAGGGTGATTCACCCCTCCACTTT.